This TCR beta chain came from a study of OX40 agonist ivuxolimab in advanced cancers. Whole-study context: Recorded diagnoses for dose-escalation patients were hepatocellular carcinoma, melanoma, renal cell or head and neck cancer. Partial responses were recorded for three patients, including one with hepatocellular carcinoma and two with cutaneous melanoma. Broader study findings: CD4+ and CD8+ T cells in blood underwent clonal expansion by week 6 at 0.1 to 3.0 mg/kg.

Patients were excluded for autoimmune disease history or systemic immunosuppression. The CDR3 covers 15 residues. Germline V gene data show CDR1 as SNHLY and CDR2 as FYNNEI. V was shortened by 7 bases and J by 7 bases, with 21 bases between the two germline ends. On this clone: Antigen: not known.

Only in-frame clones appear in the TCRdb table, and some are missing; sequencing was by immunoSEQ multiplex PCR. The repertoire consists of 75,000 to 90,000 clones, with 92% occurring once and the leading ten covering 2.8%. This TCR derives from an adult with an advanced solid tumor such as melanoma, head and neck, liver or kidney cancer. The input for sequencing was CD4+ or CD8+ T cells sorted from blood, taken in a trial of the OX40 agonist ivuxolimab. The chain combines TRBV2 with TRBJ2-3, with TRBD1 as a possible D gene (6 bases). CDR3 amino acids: CASIEGDEIVYTQYF. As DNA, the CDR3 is TGTGCCAGCATCGAGGGGGATGAAATTGTATATACGCAGTATTTT.